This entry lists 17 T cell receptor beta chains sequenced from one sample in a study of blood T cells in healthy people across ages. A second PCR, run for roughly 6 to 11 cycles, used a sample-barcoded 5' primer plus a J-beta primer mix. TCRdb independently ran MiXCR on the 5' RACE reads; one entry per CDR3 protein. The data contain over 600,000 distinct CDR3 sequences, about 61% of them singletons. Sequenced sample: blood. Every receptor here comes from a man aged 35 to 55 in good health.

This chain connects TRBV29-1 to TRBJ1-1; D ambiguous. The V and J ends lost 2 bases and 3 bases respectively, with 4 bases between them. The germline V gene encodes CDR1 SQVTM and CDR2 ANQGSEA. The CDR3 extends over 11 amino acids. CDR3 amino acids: CSVERDTEAFF. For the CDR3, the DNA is TGCAGCGTTGAAAGGGACACTGAAGCTTTCTTT.

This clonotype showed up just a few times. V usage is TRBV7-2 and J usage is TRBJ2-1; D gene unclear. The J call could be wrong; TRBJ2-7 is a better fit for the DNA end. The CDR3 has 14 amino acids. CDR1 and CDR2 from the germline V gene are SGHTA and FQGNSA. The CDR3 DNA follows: TGTGCCAGCAGCTCCGACCGCGATTACTACGAGCAGTACTTC. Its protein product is CASSSDRDYYEQYF.

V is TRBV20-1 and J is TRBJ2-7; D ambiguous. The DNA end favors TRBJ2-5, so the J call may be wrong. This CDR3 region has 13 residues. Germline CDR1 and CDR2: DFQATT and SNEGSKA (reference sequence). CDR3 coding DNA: TGCAGTGCTGGTCCGGACGTCGGGGAGACCCAGTACTTC. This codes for CSAGPDVGETQYF.

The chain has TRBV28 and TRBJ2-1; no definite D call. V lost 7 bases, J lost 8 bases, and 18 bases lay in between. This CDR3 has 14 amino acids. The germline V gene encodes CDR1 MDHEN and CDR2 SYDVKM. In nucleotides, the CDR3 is TGTGCCAGCAACCGAGGCTCTAATATGTATGAGCAGTTCTTC. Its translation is CASNRGSNMYEQFF.

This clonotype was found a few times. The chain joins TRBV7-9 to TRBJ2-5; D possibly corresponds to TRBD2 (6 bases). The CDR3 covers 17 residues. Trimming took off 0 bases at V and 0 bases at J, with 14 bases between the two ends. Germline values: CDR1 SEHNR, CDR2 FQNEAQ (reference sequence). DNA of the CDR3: TGTGCCAGCAGCTTAGCGCCCGGGAGCTGGAACCAAGAGACCCAGTACTTC. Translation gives CASSLAPGSWNQETQYF.

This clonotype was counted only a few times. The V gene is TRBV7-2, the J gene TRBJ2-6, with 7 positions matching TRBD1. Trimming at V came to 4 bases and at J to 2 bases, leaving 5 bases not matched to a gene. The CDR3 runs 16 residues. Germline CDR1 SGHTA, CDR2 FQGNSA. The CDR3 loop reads CASSWGQITGANVLTF. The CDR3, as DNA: TGTGCCAGCAGCTGGGGACAGATAACTGGGGCCAACGTCCTGACTTTC.

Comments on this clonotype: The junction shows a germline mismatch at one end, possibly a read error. The CDR3 DNA is TGCAGTGCTAGAGGTTGGCTAGCGGGAGACAATGTGCAGTTCTTC. This codes for CSARGWLAGDNVQFF. The chain uses TRBV20-1 and TRBJ2-1; 10 positions match TRBD2. This CDR3 comprises 15 residues. Germline CDR1 and CDR2: DFQATT and SNEGSKA (reference sequence).

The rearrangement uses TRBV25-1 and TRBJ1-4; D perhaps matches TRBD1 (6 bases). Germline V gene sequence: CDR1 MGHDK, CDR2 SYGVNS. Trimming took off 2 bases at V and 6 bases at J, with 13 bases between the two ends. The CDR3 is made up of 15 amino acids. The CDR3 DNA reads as TGTGCCAGCAGTGAACCGCGGGGGCAATATGAAAAACTGTTTTTT. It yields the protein CASSEPRGQYEKLFF.

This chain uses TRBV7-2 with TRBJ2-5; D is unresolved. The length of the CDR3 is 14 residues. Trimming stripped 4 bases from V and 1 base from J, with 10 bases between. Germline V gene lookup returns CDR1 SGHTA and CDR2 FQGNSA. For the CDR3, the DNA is TGTGCCAGCAGCTATGCTGGGATCCAAGAGACCCAGTACTTC. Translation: CASSYAGIQETQYF.

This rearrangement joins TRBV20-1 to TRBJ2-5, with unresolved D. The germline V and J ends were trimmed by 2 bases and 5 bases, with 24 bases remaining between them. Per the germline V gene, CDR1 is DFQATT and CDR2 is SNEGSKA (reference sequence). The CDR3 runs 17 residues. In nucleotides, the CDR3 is TGCAGTGCTAGAATGGAGAGTCCCGAGAAGTCCAGGGAGACCCAGTACTTC. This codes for CSARMESPEKSRETQYF.

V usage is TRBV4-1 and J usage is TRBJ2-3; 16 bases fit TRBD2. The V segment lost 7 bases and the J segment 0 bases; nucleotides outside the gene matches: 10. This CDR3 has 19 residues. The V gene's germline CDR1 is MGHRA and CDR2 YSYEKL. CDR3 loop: CASNQGGTSGRGSTDTQYF. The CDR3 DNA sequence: TGCGCCAGCAACCAGGGCGGGACTAGCGGGAGGGGAAGCACAGATACGCAGTATTTT.

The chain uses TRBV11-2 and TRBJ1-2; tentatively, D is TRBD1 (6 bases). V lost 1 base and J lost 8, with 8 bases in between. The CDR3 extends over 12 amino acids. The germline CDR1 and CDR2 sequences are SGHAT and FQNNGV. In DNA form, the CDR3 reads TGTGCCAGCAGCTTAGGGACAGCCGGCTACACCTTC. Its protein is CASSLGTAGYTF.

CDR3 in amino acids: CATSPGRSNEQYF. The CDR3 DNA follows: TGTGCCACCAGTCCAGGGAGGTCCAACGAGCAGTACTTC. The chain employs TRBV24-1 and TRBJ2-7; weak D call: TRBD2 (6 bases). Germline lookup yields CDR1 KGHDR and CDR2 SFDVKD. The CDR3 length is 13 residues. With 6 bases removed from V and 5 bases from J, the gap between germline ends came to 13 bases.

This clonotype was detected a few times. Written as DNA, the CDR3 is TGCGCCAGCAACCGGGCGGGAGAATCCTACGAGCAGTACTTC. It codes for CASNRAGESYEQYF. The genes are TRBV5-1 and TRBJ2-7; 7 bases map to TRBD2. Germline CDR1 SGHRS, CDR2 YFSETQ. CDR3 length: 14 amino acids. V gave up 6 bases and J gave up 1 base; unmatched junction bases: 7.

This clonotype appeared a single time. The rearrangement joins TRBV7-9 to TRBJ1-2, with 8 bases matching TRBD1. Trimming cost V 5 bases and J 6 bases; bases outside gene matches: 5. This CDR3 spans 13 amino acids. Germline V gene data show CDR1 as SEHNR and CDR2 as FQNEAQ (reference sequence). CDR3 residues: CASSEDREDGYTF. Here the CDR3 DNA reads TGTGCCAGCAGCGAGGACAGGGAGGATGGCTACACCTTC. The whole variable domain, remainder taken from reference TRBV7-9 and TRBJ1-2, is DTGVSQNPRHKITKRGQNVTFRCDPISEHNRLYWYRQTLGQGPEFLTYFQNEAQLEKSRLLSDRFSAERPKGSFSTLEIQRTEQGDSAMYLCASSEDREDGYTFGSGTRLTVV.

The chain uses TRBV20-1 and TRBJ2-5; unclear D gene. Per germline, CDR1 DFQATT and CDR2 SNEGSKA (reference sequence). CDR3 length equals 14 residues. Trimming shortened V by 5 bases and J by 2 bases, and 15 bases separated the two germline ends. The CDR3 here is CSAYPLSGQETQYF. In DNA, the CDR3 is TGCAGTGCTTATCCCCTGTCAGGACAAGAGACCCAGTACTTC.

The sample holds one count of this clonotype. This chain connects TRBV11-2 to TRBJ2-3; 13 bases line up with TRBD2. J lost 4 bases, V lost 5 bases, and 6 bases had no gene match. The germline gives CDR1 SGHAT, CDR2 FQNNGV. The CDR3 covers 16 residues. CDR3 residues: CASSPLAGGPPDTQYF. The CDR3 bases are TGTGCCAGCAGCCCACTAGCGGGAGGGCCGCCAGATACGCAGTATTTT.